The rows below give T cell receptor beta chains drawn from one sample of a study of T cell responses to AZD1222 COVID-19 vaccine. Clones were sequenced by immunoSEQ multiplex PCR, and TCRdb holds only the in-frame ones, with some missing. The table lists roughly 120,000 clones, more than 85% of them singletons. This specimen was peripheral blood, taken on day 0 of AZD1222 vaccination. The receptor set was obtained from an adult in good health. Each CDR3 is given with its conserved first and last residue. D genes are given only for firm matches. Clone sizes are given selectively: once, few, many, or a class where the clone is expanded.

len	j_gene	abundance	d_gene	v_gene	CDR3aa	CDR3nt
15	TRBJ2-7	.	TRBD1	TRBV5-5	CASSQATGQVYEQYF	TGTGCCAGCAGCCAAGCAACGGGACAGGTCTACGAGCAGTACTTC
11	TRBJ1-4	once	.	TRBV6-5	CASRYEEKLFF	TGTGCCAGCAGGTACGAGGAAAAACTGTTTTTT
13	TRBJ2-5	.	TRBD1	TRBV29-1	CSGGDRGGETQYF	TGCAGCGGGGGAGACAGGGGAGGAGAGACCCAGTACTTC
13	TRBJ2-1	.	TRBD2	TRBV13	CASSLGLAEEQFF	TGTGCCAGCAGCTTAGGCCTAGCGGAAGAGCAGTTCTTC
17	TRBJ2-7	.	TRBD1	TRBV5-1	CASSLGDRGFPSYEQYF	TGCGCCAGCAGCTTGGGGGACAGGGGTTTCCCCTCCTACGAGCAGTACTTC
11	TRBJ2-7	.	TRBD1	TRBV7-9	CASSSGTGDYF	TGTGCCAGCAGCTCCGGGACAGGGGATTACTTC
14	TRBJ2-2	.	.	TRBV5-1	CASRSLESSGELFF	TGCGCCAGCCGCTCCCTTGAATCCAGCGGGGAGCTGTTTTTT
15	TRBJ1-2	.	.	TRBV4-1	CASSPEAASNYGYTF	TGCGCCAGCAGCCCTGAAGCAGCCTCTAACTATGGCTACACCTTC
15	TRBJ1-1	.	.	TRBV18	CASSPRTKALDEAFF	TGTGCCAGCTCACCGCGGACAAAGGCCCTAGATGAAGCTTTCTTT
16	TRBJ2-1	.	TRBD2	TRBV3-1/TRBV3-2	CASSQLRGRAGGEQFF	TGTGCCAGCAGCCAGCTTCGCGGGAGGGCCGGAGGTGAGCAGTTCTTC
13	TRBJ1-6	.	TRBD1	TRBV12-3/TRBV12-4	CASSGTGTRPLHF	TGTGCCAGTTCCGGGACAGGGACGAGACCCCTCCACTTT
14	TRBJ1-2	few	.	TRBV2	CASSYAPVNYGYTF	TGTGCCAGCAGTTACGCCCCTGTTAACTATGGCTACACCTTC
16	TRBJ2-7	.	TRBD2	TRBV3-1/TRBV3-2	CASSPRGGVSSREQYF	TGTGCCAGCAGCCCGCGCGGGGGGGTCTCTTCTCGTGAGCAGTACTTC
17	TRBJ2-3	.	.	TRBV27	CASSFDLSGSDEHTQYF	TGTGCCAGCAGTTTTGACCTATCAGGGTCCGACGAACATACGCAGTATTTT
16	TRBJ1-3	.	.	TRBV25-1	CASSEPGDGSGNTIYF	TGTGCCAGCAGTGAACCGGGGGACGGCTCTGGAAACACCATATATTTT
16	TRBJ2-7	.	TRBD2	TRBV5-4	CASSLESGRAPYEQYF	TGTGCCAGCAGCTTGGAGAGCGGGAGAGCCCCCTACGAGCAGTACTTC
14	TRBJ2-7	.	.	TRBV27	CASREQGLSYEQYF	TGTGCCAGCAGGGAACAGGGATTGTCCTACGAGCAGTACTTC
9	TRBJ2-1	.	.	TRBV27	CGGHNEQFF	TGTGGGGGGCACAATGAGCAGTTCTTC
14	TRBJ2-7	.	.	TRBV5-1	CASSLVTGTYEQYF	TGCGCCAGCAGCTTGGTAACAGGGACTTACGAGCAGTACTTC
13	TRBJ1-2	.	.	TRBV7-8	CASTTFIDHGYTF	TGTGCCAGCACCACCTTTATCGATCACGGCTACACCTTC
15	TRBJ1-1	.	.	TRBV5-4	CASSRDTLSESEAFF	TGTGCCAGCAGCCGGGACACTCTTTCCGAGAGTGAAGCTTTCTTT
11	TRBJ2-7	.	.	TRBV3-1/TRBV3-2	CASSRIYEQYF	TGTGCCAGCAGCCGAATTTACGAGCAGTACTTC
19	TRBJ1-1	.	.	TRBV14	CASSQDRYPGRLLNTEAFF	TGTGCCAGCAGCCAAGATCGATACCCAGGGAGACTATTGAACACTGAAGCTTTCTTT
17	TRBJ1-1	.	.	TRBV10-3	CAISGSLRLPMNTEAFF	TGTGCCATCAGTGGTAGTCTGCGACTACCGATGAACACTGAAGCTTTCTTT